This T cell receptor (beta chain) was identified in a study of CD8 T cells in ankylosing spondylitis. Study-wide points: Relatively rare in peripheral blood, disease-linked clones were also CD8+. In ankylosing spondylitis blood, a motif of fewer than 10 highly homologous TCR beta variants appeared characteristic.

Note on this clonotype: Antigen specificity is unknown.

A quantitative 5'-RACE method, one with molecular barcodes, was used to make TCR beta libraries. TCRdb reprocessed the 5' RACE reads with MiXCR, giving one entry per CDR3 protein. The data hold about 90,000 distinct CDR3 sequences, with 27% observed a single time. Germline V gene lookup returns CDR1 DFQATT and CDR2 SNEGSKA (reference sequence). V dropped 2 bases and J dropped 3 bases, with 8 bases sitting between them. CDR3 length equals 12 residues. V gene TRBV20-1 combines with J gene TRBJ2-7, with D uncertain. Sequencing used blood, either unsorted or a sorted T cell fraction (not recorded which). The receptor was isolated from a male donor with ankylosing spondylitis or in good health (not recorded which). CDR3 coding DNA: TGCAGTGCTAGACCAGCCAACTACGAGCAGTACTTC. Its protein product is CSARPANYEQYF.